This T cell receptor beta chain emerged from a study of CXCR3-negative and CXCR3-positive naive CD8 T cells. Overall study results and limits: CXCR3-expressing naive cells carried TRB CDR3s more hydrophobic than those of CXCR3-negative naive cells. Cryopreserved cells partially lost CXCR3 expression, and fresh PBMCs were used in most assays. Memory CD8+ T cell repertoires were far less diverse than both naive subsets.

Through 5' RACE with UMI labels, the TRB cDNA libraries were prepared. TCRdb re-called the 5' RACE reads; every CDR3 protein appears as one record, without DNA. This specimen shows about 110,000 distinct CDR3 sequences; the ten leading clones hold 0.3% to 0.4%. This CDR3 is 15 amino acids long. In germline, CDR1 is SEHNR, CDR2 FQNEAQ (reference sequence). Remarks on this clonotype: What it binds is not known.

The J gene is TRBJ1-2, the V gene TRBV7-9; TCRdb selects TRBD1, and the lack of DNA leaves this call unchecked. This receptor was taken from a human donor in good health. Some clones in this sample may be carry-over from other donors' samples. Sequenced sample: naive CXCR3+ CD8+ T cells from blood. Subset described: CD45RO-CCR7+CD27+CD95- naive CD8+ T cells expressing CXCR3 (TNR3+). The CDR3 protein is CASTSPQTGINGYTF.